The 15 T cell receptor beta chains listed next were all sequenced from one sample in a study of blood T cell repertoires in COVID-19 (TCRdb year 2020). Library generation was performed with the immunoSEQ multiplex PCR assay. TCRdb mirrors the immuneACCESS table, restricted to in-frame sequences. Some clones are absent from its copies; in checked studies, under half trace to an unresolved V gene, and the reason for the others is unknown. For this sample there are 450,000 to 500,000 clones; around nine tenths appear just once. Of the sample, under 9.5% is held by the ten largest clones. Specimen: PBMCs or T cells enriched from blood (not recorded which). The receptors here all came from a woman aged 60-75 years who had recovered from COVID-19.

The CDR3, as DNA: TGTGCCTGGAGTGTATTAGTCGGTGAAGCTTTCTTT. This translates into CAWSVLVGEAFF. V usage is TRBV30 and J usage is TRBJ1-1; D remains ambiguous. CDR3 length: 12 residues. Germline V lookup: CDR1 GTSNPN, CDR2 SVGIG (reference sequence). Trimming pared 0 bases from V and 7 bases from J, leaving 9 bases between.

Notes on this clone: Other DNA sequences in the sample encode the same CDR3. The CDR3 spells CASRGTGDQPQHF. CDR3 bases: TGTGCCAGCAGGGGGACGGGGGATCAGCCCCAGCATTTT. This chain links TRBV2 with TRBJ1-5; D perhaps matches TRBD1 (5 bases). This CDR3 is built from 13 residues. The germline V and J ends were trimmed by 6 bases and 5 bases, with 11 bases remaining between them. Germline values: CDR1 SNHLY, CDR2 FYNNEI.

The chain couples TRBV12-5 to TRBJ1-1; 11 bases agree with TRBD1. J lost 1 base, V lost 4 bases, and 8 bases had no gene match. CDR3 size: 17 residues. Germline loops: CDR1 LGHNT, CDR2 FRNRAP. CDR3 region: CASGSGTGGGGNTEAFF. The CDR3 nucleotides read TGTGCTAGTGGTTCCGGGACAGGGGGAGGGGGGAACACTGAAGCTTTCTTT.

The rearrangement uses TRBV18 and TRBJ2-2; D ambiguous. Germline V CDR1 and CDR2: KGHSH, LQKENI. Trimming shortened V by 3 bases and J by 6 bases, and 14 bases separated the two germline ends. CDR3 size: 15 residues. CDR3 region: CASSPEALLPGELFF. The CDR3 DNA reads as TGTGCCAGCTCACCTGAGGCGCTCCTCCCCGGGGAGCTGTTTTTT.

This sequence joins TRBV7-9 and TRBJ1-3, with D possibly being TRBD1 (5 bases). This CDR3 is built from 16 residues. V was cut by 5 bases and J by 1 base, with 15 bases left in between. CDR1 SEHNR and CDR2 FQNEAQ come from the germline V gene (reference sequence). The DNA for the CDR3 is TGTGCCAGCAGCATCGGACAACCAGCTTCTGGAAACACCATATATTTT. This sequence encodes CASSIGQPASGNTIYF. Together with reference TRBV7-9 and TRBJ1-3, the CDR3 gives the full variable domain: DTGVSQNPRHKITKRGQNVTFRCDPISEHNRLYWYRQTLGQGPEFLTYFQNEAQLEKSRLLSDRFSAERPKGSFSTLEIQRTEQGDSAMYLCASSIGQPASGNTIYFGEGSWLTVV.

V usage is TRBV27 and J usage is TRBJ1-2; maybe TRBD1 (6 bases). The V gene lost 6 bases and the J gene lost 3 bases, with 14 bases spanning the gap. The V gene's germline CDR1 is MNHEY and CDR2 SMNVEV (reference sequence). This CDR3 has 14 residues. CDR3 region: CASRGGVGYYGYTF. CDR3 sequence (DNA): TGTGCCAGCAGAGGGGGAGTAGGGTACTATGGCTACACCTTC.

This chain joins TRBV3-1 (or the pseudogene TRBV3-2) and TRBJ1-1; no clear D gene. The germline V gene encodes CDR1 LGHDT and CDR2 YNNKEL (reference sequence). This CDR3 spans 14 amino acids. V lost 6 bases and J lost 2, with 13 bases in between. The CDR3 loop reads CASRLPGSNTEAFF. The CDR3 DNA sequence: TGTGCCAGCAGGTTGCCGGGATCTAACACTGAAGCTTTCTTT.

The CDR3 is CASSRGGGGGTDTQYF. Written as DNA, the CDR3 is TGTGCCAGCAGCAGGGGCGGTGGGGGCGGCACAGATACGCAGTATTTT. This rearrangement joins TRBV5-4 to TRBJ2-3; D is perhaps TRBD1 (6 bases). Trimming removed 4 bases from V and 1 base from J, with 16 bases in between. The CDR3 is 16 amino acids. Germline V CDR1 and CDR2: SGHNT, YYREEE (reference sequence).

The rearrangement uses TRBV12-3 or TRBV12-4 and TRBJ1-6; the D is unclear. V shed 2 bases and J shed 7 bases, with 3 bases lying between them. This CDR3 region has 12 residues. The CDR3 loop is CASSLPNSPLHF. Written as DNA, the CDR3 is TGTGCCAGCAGTTTACCGAATTCACCCCTCCACTTT.

The chain combines TRBV18 with TRBJ1-1; the match to TRBD1 covers 7 bases. Germline V gene lookup returns CDR1 KGHSH and CDR2 LQKENI. Unmatched junction bases numbered 4, after V lost 1 base and J lost 5 bases. The CDR3 length is 14 residues. DNA of the CDR3: TGTGCCAGCTCACCACTTCAGGGGGATACTGAAGCTTTCTTT. It translates to CASSPLQGDTEAFF.

The V and J genes are TRBV15 and TRBJ1-2; D is unclear. In germline, CDR1 is LNHNV, CDR2 YYDKDF (reference sequence). Trimming removed 0 bases at V and 1 base at J, with 3 bases between. The CDR3 extends over 13 amino acids. CDR3 region: CATSREYNYGYTF. Written as DNA, the CDR3 is TGTGCCACCAGCAGAGAATATAACTATGGCTACACCTTC.

The chain combines TRBV5-1 with TRBJ2-7, with TRBD1 matching over 9 bases. The CDR3 consists of 14 residues. CDR1 and CDR2 from the germline V gene are SGHRS and YFSETQ. V trimming: 1 base; J trimming: 2 bases; junction bases outside the gene matches: 1. CDR3 coding DNA: TGCGCCAGCAGCTTGACAGGGGGCGCCTACGAGCAGTACTTC. This codes for CASSLTGGAYEQYF.

V is TRBV11-3 and J is TRBJ2-2; TRBD2 might be the D (5 bases). Germline CDR1 reads SGHNT; CDR2 reads YENEEA. V lost 2 bases to trimming and J lost 4 bases, with 11 bases between them. This CDR3 is 15 amino acids long. The CDR3 coding sequence is TGTGCCAGCAGCTTACGGGGTTCGGGCACCGGGGAGCTGTTTTTT. Residues: CASSLRGSGTGELFF.

This clone was observed once. The chain joins TRBV14 to TRBJ2-3; perhaps TRBD2 as D (5 bases). The length of the CDR3 is 13 residues. V gave up 0 bases and J gave up 7 bases, with 8 bases separating them. CDR1 is SGHDN and CDR2 is FVKESK in the germline V gene. In nucleotides, the CDR3 is TGTGCCAGCAGCCAAGACGAGGGAAATACGCAGTATTTT. This codes for CASSQDEGNTQYF.

The rearrangement joins TRBV29-1 to TRBJ2-2, with 9 bases identical to TRBD2. CDR3 size: 16 residues. CDR1 is SQVTM and CDR2 is ANQGSEA in the germline V gene. The V and J ends lost 4 bases and 2 bases, in that order; junction bases with no gene match: 8. The CDR3 DNA reads as TGCAGCGTTGGGTTGGTAGCGGGGGCCAACACCGGGGAGCTGTTTTTT. It translates to CSVGLVAGANTGELFF.